One T cell receptor (beta chain) is described in this entry. Its antigen is not known. This entry is derived from a study of T cell responses to AZD1222 COVID-19 vaccine. Repertoires were generated with immunoSEQ multiplex PCR, while TCRdb's copy carries only in-frame clones and drops some. The table has tens of thousands of clones, about 89% seen once; the top ten hold roughly 6.7%. V trimming: 4 bases; J trimming: 6 bases; junction bases outside the gene matches: 6. The CDR3 totals 15 residues. Germline lookup yields CDR1 WSHSY and CDR2 SAAADI. Study-level results: Increases in Spike-specific TCR breadth and depth were seen after two AZD1222 doses. The study sampled repertoires only after the peak T cell response. Donors were chiefly white British, with a greater number of females, and clonal diversity was perhaps underestimated. Baseline seropositivity characterized only a handful of AZD1222 recipients.

The chain links TRBV10-2 to TRBJ2-7, with TRBD2 matching 13 bases. The sample in question was peripheral blood, obtained 28 days after the second dose of the MenACWY control vaccine. This clonotype was obtained from an adult who received the MenACWY meningococcal vaccine as a control. The CDR3 sequence is CASSVTSGRAVEQYF. In DNA form, the CDR3 reads TGCGCCAGCAGTGTCACTAGCGGGAGGGCCGTCGAGCAGTACTTC.